This T cell receptor (beta chain) was sequenced for a study of CD8+ T cells in alopecia areata (dated by TCRdb to the late 2010s). Regarding the study in general: Treated patients were enrolled in an open-label pilot trial of oral tofacitinib at 5 to 10 mg twice daily for moderate-to-severe alopecia areata. Tofacitinib was administered for 6 to 18 months, and 6 months of follow-up off drug were then conducted to assess delayed response and recurrence. The study used high-throughput TCRbeta sequencing to examine T cell clonal expansion in alopecia areata, in both the C3H/HeJ mouse model and human patients. On the human side, TCRbeta sequencing was run on scalp tissue and on sorted CD4+ and CD8+ peripheral blood T cells from healthy controls and from alopecia areata patients with either patchy or totalis/universalis disease. Biopsies were taken from tofacitinib-treated patients at baseline and at 4 and 24 weeks of treatment, and a later scalp biopsy was taken in several of the tofacitinib-treated patients. Scalp clonality was compared among normal scalp (n=4), patchy alopecia areata scalp (n=8), and alopecia totalis/universalis scalp (n=8). RNA was obtained with the PAXgene miRNA kit for fixed scalp, the miRNeasy kit for PBMCs, and the RNeasy kit for mouse skin. Amplification of TCRbeta CDR3 regions was done by immunoSEQ multiplex PCR using 35 Vbeta forward primers and 13 Jbeta reverse primers. What the study reported, not specific to this receptor: Higher clonality and more expanded CD8+ clones were observed in lesional scalp than in normal scalp, particularly in alopecia totalis/universalis, a finding suggestive of antigenic drive. Resident alphabeta T cells in normal human skin are also sequenced, complicating scalp TCR repertoire analysis, unlike mouse skin dominated by gammadelta T cells. Shared TCR sequences between patients were less evident than in mice, which may be partly attributable to HLA diversity in the patient population.

Library creation used the immunoSEQ multiplex PCR assay. For TCR sequencing, RNA was extracted from every sample and reverse transcribed into cDNA to serve as template. First-strand cDNA was synthesized using SuperScript III with a 2:1 mix of oligo-dT and random hexamers. A synthetic immune receptor repertoire was used to assess amplification bias, and residual bias was removed computationally. Per the authors' processing: After raw reads were preprocessed to remove errors, the CDR3 was defined following IMGT conventions as running from the conserved cysteine to phenylalanine. Clonality was computed by normalizing Shannon entropy by log2 of the number of productive unique TCRs and subtracting the result from 1. CD4 or CD8 identity of scalp clones was inferred by cross-referencing scalp TCRbeta sequences with sorted blood CD4 and CD8 repertoires. TCRdb mirrors the immuneACCESS table, restricted to in-frame sequences. Some clones are absent from its copies; in checked studies, under half trace to an unresolved V gene, and the reason for the others is unknown. That table is the source of V, J and clone size, and D and trimming were worked out from the DNA. The sample table records under 250,000 clones; about 53% of these occur just once. Just over 0.45% of the sample is taken by the ten largest.

Read against the paper, the sample's time point label means: baseline before oral tofacitinib. Peripheral blood and lesional scalp punch biopsies were obtained from patients with alopecia areata. PBMCs were isolated by density centrifugation and stained for CD3, CD4 and CD8, and CD4+ and CD8+ T cells were sorted on a FACSAria. Remarks on this clone: Its cognate antigen has yet to be identified. No base quality information exists; no much larger clone differs at one position.

The CDR3, from cysteine to phenylalanine, totals 19 residues. The kept DNA is CDR3 alone, 57 bases in frame from the first base. Via the germline V gene, CDR1 is SGHVS and CDR2 FQNEAQ. Germline trimming: 0 bases from V, 0 bases from J; junction bases outside gene matches: 7. This TCR was sampled from a human donor with alopecia areata. Recombination linked TRBV7-8 to TRBJ2-6, and 8 junctional nucleotides match TRBD2. The sequencing here drew on CD4+ T cells sorted from blood, taken at week 0. The CDR3: CASSLARGVTPSGANVLTF. The DNA is TGTGCCAGCAGCTTAGCGCGGGGGGTTACGCCCTCTGGGGCCAACGTCCTGACTTTC.